Presented here are 27 T cell receptor beta chains from one specimen sequenced in a study of graft-versus-host responses after intestinal transplantation. These TCRs' antigens remain unknown. Some clones are missing from TCRdb's copy, which holds only in-frame ones; the method was immunoSEQ multiplex PCR. The sample lists 84,000 or so clones, roughly 92% occurring once. The sample here was unstimulated CD4+ T cells sorted from spleen or lymph node cells, taken before intestinal transplant. These receptors originate from a human donor who received an intestinal transplant.

The chain combines TRBV25-1 with TRBJ1-1; 8 nucleotides line up with TRBD1. The CDR3 extends over 15 amino acids. Germline V CDR1 and CDR2: MGHDK, SYGVNS. With V trimmed by 3 bases and J by 5 bases, 8 bases remained unmatched. The CDR3 DNA reads TGTGCCAGCAGTGACAGGGGGCCTCGGTCTACTGAAGCTTTCTTT. Encoded protein: CASSDRGPRSTEAFF.

The V gene is TRBV6-4, the J gene TRBJ1-5; a possible D gene is TRBD1 (5 bases). Per germline, CDR1 MRHNA and CDR2 SNTAGT. V was pared by 7 bases and J by 7 bases, with 26 bases between. This CDR3 comprises 17 residues. The CDR3, as DNA: TGTGCCAGCAATCGAGGTGGGGCAACTCATCGGGAGCAGCCCCAGCATTTT. This encodes CASNRGGATHREQPQHF.

V usage is TRBV7-8 and J usage is TRBJ2-6; D may be TRBD1 (5 bases). This CDR3 region has 18 residues. Germline lookup yields CDR1 SGHVS and CDR2 FQNEAQ. With 2 bases removed from V and 0 bases from J, the gap between germline ends came to 14 bases. The CDR3 nucleotides are TGTGCCAGCAGCTTATACAGGATCCCGTCCTCTGGGGCCAACGTCCTGACTTTC. Translation gives CASSLYRIPSSGANVLTF.

This chain uses TRBV9 with TRBJ2-5; 10 bases match TRBD1. Germline CDR1 and CDR2: SGDLS and YYNGEE. The CDR3 length is 16 residues. With V trimmed by 4 bases and J by 5 bases, 11 bases remained unmatched. CDR3 sequence: CASSPIGQGGVETQYF. CDR3 coding DNA: TGTGCCAGCAGCCCTATAGGACAGGGGGGTGTGGAGACCCAGTACTTC.

The chain links TRBV28 to TRBJ1-1; TRBD1 might be the D (6 bases). Germline lookup yields CDR1 MDHEN and CDR2 SYDVKM. The CDR3 is 14 residues long. Trimming removed 0 bases from V and 6 bases from J, with 11 bases in between. CDR3 amino acids: CASSLWGPGAEAFF. CDR3 nucleotide sequence: TGTGCCAGCAGTTTATGGGGGCCAGGGGCTGAAGCTTTCTTT.

The CDR3 coding sequence is TGTGCCAGCAGTGATAGACTAGCGGGAGACGAGCAGTACTTC. This codes for CASSDRLAGDEQYF. This chain joins TRBV6-5 and TRBJ2-7; 12 bases line up with TRBD2. V lost 5 bases to trimming and J lost 5 bases; unmatched junction nucleotides: 4. Per the germline V gene, CDR1 is MNHEY and CDR2 is SVGAGI. The CDR3 has 14 amino acids.

The V and J genes are TRBV5-1 and TRBJ2-1; 9 positions agree with TRBD2. The CDR3 length is 16 residues. Trimming took 0 bases from V and 6 from J; bases not matched to a gene: 7. Germline CDR1 and CDR2: SGHRS and YFSETQ. Written as DNA, the CDR3 is TGCGCCAGCAGCTTGGCTCCTAGCGGGATGAGCAATGAGCAGTTCTTC. Its protein product is CASSLAPSGMSNEQFF.

This clone turned up a few times. V is TRBV5-4 and J is TRBJ2-1; D unresolved. The CDR3 has 15 residues. The V end was cut by 3 bases, the J end by 6 bases, with 16 bases between. Germline CDR1 reads SGHNT; CDR2 reads YYREEE (reference sequence). This CDR3 is CASSSRVDGGNEQFF. CDR3 coding DNA: TGTGCCAGCAGCTCTCGCGTGGACGGCGGCAATGAGCAGTTCTTC.

V and J are TRBV5-1 and TRBJ2-1; D gene unclear. This CDR3 comprises 16 residues. The germline V gene encodes CDR1 SGHRS and CDR2 YFSETQ. The V end lost 0 bases, the J end lost 9 bases, and 19 bases lay between the germline ends. The chain's CDR3 is CASSLGPAVKGGEQFF. CDR3 bases: TGCGCCAGCAGCTTGGGACCCGCGGTGAAGGGTGGTGAGCAGTTCTTC. Complete variable domain (other parts from reference TRBV5-1 and TRBJ2-1): KAGVTQTPRYLIKTRGQQVTLSCSPISGHRSVSWYQQTPGQGLQFLFEYFSETQRNKGNFPGRFSGRQFSNSRSEMNVSTLELGDSALYLCASSLGPAVKGGEQFFGPGTRLTVL.

The chain uses TRBV28 and TRBJ1-1, with TRBD1 identical over 10 bases. The CDR3 spans 17 residues. The V segment lost 3 bases and the J segment 4 bases; nucleotides outside the gene matches: 11. Germline-derived CDR1 and CDR2 are MDHEN and SYDVKM. CDR3: CASSFPGQGQTGTEAFF. DNA for the CDR3: TGTGCCAGCAGTTTTCCGGGACAGGGGCAAACGGGCACTGAAGCTTTCTTT.

The V gene is TRBV6-1, the J gene TRBJ2-7, with TRBD1 matching 9 bases. CDR1 and CDR2 (germline): MNHNS, SASEGT. The CDR3 consists of 15 residues. The trim removed 5 bases at V and 3 bases at J, leaving 8 bases unmatched. CDR3 protein: CASSRTGDGDYEQYF. CDR3 in DNA: TGTGCCAGCAGTCGGACAGGGGATGGGGACTACGAGCAGTACTTC.

CDR3 in DNA: TGTGCCAGCAGTTTCGCACAGGGTATGGCCCAGCATTTT. This codes for CASSFAQGMAQHF. J is TRBJ1-5 and V is TRBV27; weak D call: TRBD1 (6 bases). Trimming took 3 bases from V and 11 from J, leaving 14 bases between them. The CDR3 sequence is 13 residues long. CDR1 MNHEY and CDR2 SMNVEV come from the germline V gene (reference sequence).

The genes are TRBV4-1 and TRBJ1-6; D is ambiguous. Germline CDR1 and CDR2: MGHRA and YSYEKL. V was clipped by 4 bases and J by 7 bases, with 5 bases between them. This CDR3 has 12 amino acids. The CDR3 here is CASSRENSPLHF. The DNA for the CDR3 is TGCGCCAGCAGCCGGGAGAATTCACCCCTCCACTTT.

The V gene is TRBV5-1, the J gene TRBJ2-1, with D perhaps matching TRBD2 (6 bases). This CDR3 is 15 amino acids long. Per the germline V gene, CDR1 is SGHRS and CDR2 is YFSETQ. Between the trimmed V and J ends, which lost 1 base and 3 bases, there was a span of 11 bases. DNA for the CDR3: TGCGCCAGCAGCTTGAGGGAGACTAGCTACAATGAGCAGTTCTTC. This codes for CASSLRETSYNEQFF.

The rearrangement links TRBV11-2 to TRBJ1-1; D is possibly TRBD1 (5 bases). Trimming took off 1 base at V and 1 base at J, with 19 bases between the two ends. Germline CDR1 SGHAT, CDR2 FQNNGV. The CDR3 is 18 residues long. This CDR3 reads CASSLVGAGLLQNTEAFF. CDR3 DNA sequence: TGTGCCAGCAGCTTAGTTGGGGCAGGGCTCCTACAGAACACTGAAGCTTTCTTT.

The rearrangement uses TRBV11-1 and TRBJ2-5, with a tentative D call TRBD2 (5 bases). CDR1 and CDR2 from the germline V gene are SGHAT and FQDESV (reference sequence). The V end lost 3 bases, the J end lost 4 bases, and 12 bases lay between the germline ends. The CDR3 spans 14 residues. The CDR3 coding sequence is TGTGCCAGCAGCTTTCTCGGACTGCCAGAGACCCAGTACTTC. It specifies CASSFLGLPETQYF.

The chain links TRBV25-1 to TRBJ1-1, with 7 positions matching TRBD1. Germline loops: CDR1 MGHDK, CDR2 SYGVNS. With V trimmed by 4 bases and J by 4 bases, 6 bases remained unmatched. The CDR3 is made up of 14 amino acids. As DNA, the CDR3 is TGTGCCAGCAGTGGGACAGGTCTATTCACTGAAGCTTTCTTT. Translating it yields CASSGTGLFTEAFF. Combining the CDR3 with reference TRBV25-1 and TRBJ1-1 gives the whole variable domain EADIYQTPRYLVIGTGKKITLECSQTMGHDKMYWYQQDPGMELHLIHYSYGVNSTEKGDLSSESTVSRIRTEHFPLTLESARPSHTSQYLCASSGTGLFTEAFFGQGTRLTVV.

The V and J genes are TRBV7-9 and TRBJ2-7, with 10 bases lining up with TRBD2. The CDR3 loop spans 15 amino acids. CDR1 and CDR2 from the germline V gene are SEHNR and FQNEAQ (reference sequence). Trimming cost V 4 bases and J 5 bases; bases outside gene matches: 8. The DNA for the CDR3 is TGTGCCAGCAGCTCCGACCCTAGCGGGAGCGACGAGCAGTACTTC. This translates into CASSSDPSGSDEQYF.

This clone occurred a few times. This chain connects TRBV11-3 to TRBJ2-7; tentative D call: TRBD1 (5 bases). CDR3 length: 15 amino acids. Germline V gene data show CDR1 as SGHNT and CDR2 as YENEEA. Trimming cost V 5 bases and J 3 bases, with 17 bases left between them. CDR3 in amino acids: CASSIHDSPCYEQYF. The CDR3, as DNA: TGTGCCAGCAGCATCCACGACAGCCCTTGCTACGAGCAGTACTTC.

The rearrangement joins TRBV10-3 to TRBJ2-1, with D possibly being TRBD2 (6 bases). V was cut by 0 bases and J by 4 bases, with 16 bases left in between. From germline, CDR1 is ENHRY and CDR2 SYGVKD. The CDR3 runs to 17 residues. Here the CDR3 DNA reads TGTGCCATCAGTGAGTCTCTCGGAGCTAGCGAGTACAATGAGCAGTTCTTC. Translation gives CAISESLGASEYNEQFF.

The chain recombines TRBV7-9 with TRBJ2-5; possible D gene TRBD2, 6 bases. Trimming took off 2 bases at V and 3 bases at J, with 7 bases between the two ends. Germline V gene sequence: CDR1 SEHNR, CDR2 FQNEAQ (reference sequence). The CDR3 is 13 residues long. Written as DNA, the CDR3 is TGTGCCAGCAGCTTAACGGGAGAAGAGACCCAGTACTTC. Translation gives CASSLTGEETQYF.

A single count supports this clone. This chain links TRBV6-5 with TRBJ2-5, with 11 positions matching TRBD2. The J call could be wrong; TRBJ2-7 is a better fit for the DNA end. Germline V gene lookup returns CDR1 MNHEY and CDR2 SVGAGI. CDR3 length: 16 residues. The CDR3 here is CASSYSTSGTPYEQYF. The CDR3 DNA sequence: TGTGCCAGCAGTTACTCGACTAGCGGGACCCCCTACGAGCAGTACTTC.

The rearrangement joins TRBV2 to TRBJ1-5; the match to TRBD1 covers 10 bases. Looked up from germline, CDR1 is SNHLY and CDR2 is FYNNEI. The CDR3 length is 15 residues. Germline trimming cut 6 bases from V and 6 bases from J; bases unmatched to any gene: 8. The CDR3 region is CASRAGTGVGQPQHF. The CDR3 DNA reads TGTGCCAGCAGAGCCGGGACAGGGGTCGGTCAGCCCCAGCATTTT.

Here the CDR3 reads CASSRDSTQETQYF. As DNA, the CDR3 is TGTGCCAGTAGTCGGGACAGTACTCAAGAGACCCAGTACTTC. The chain has TRBV19 and TRBJ2-5; 7 bases are a match to TRBD1. Unmatched junction bases numbered 5, after V lost 5 bases and J lost 2 bases. CDR3 length: 14 amino acids. The germline V gene has CDR1 LNHDA and CDR2 SQIVND (reference sequence).

The V gene is TRBV27, the J gene TRBJ2-7; 12 bases fit TRBD1. The CDR3 has 15 amino acids. With V trimmed by 1 base and J by 5 bases, 3 bases remained unmatched. Germline loops: CDR1 MNHEY, CDR2 SMNVEV (reference sequence). CDR3 sequence reads: CASSLFGTGGDEQYF. Here the CDR3 DNA reads TGTGCCAGCAGTTTATTTGGGACAGGGGGCGACGAGCAGTACTTC.

This sequence joins TRBV6-5 and TRBJ2-7; D call uncertain. The germline CDR1 and CDR2 sequences are MNHEY and SVGAGI. The V and J ends lost 7 bases and 6 bases respectively, with 19 bases between them. This CDR3 region has 14 residues. The CDR3 region has the DNA TGTGCCAGCAAGGAAGGCTCACCACCGGCCGAGCAGTACTTC. Translation gives CASKEGSPPAEQYF.

This clone was detected only once. The J gene is TRBJ2-1, the V gene TRBV6-5; tentative D call: TRBD2 (5 bases). This CDR3 is 14 amino acids long. Trimming removed 7 bases from V and 9 bases from J, with 19 bases in between. Germline V gene sequence: CDR1 MNHEY, CDR2 SVGAGI. CDR3 in DNA: TGTGCCAGCAACCAACTAGAGCGAGAGAGTGAGCAGTTCTTC. It translates to CASNQLERESEQFF.